This record concerns one T cell receptor (beta chain) sequence. The data belong to a study of radiation and T cells in renal cell carcinoma. The ends lost 5 bases at V and 5 bases at J; junction bases unmatched: 9. CDR1 is LNHNV and CDR2 is YYDKDF in the germline V gene (reference sequence). CDR3 length: 16 amino acids. Documented time point: baseline pretreatment blood. Treatment defined: 15 Gy SBRT to primary tumor, nephrectomy 4 weeks later. Radiation-treated patients gave blood at baseline, week 2 and week 4. The data were produced by immunoSEQ multiplex PCR, yet TCRdb's version contains in-frame clones alone and is incomplete. The sample lists about 95,000 clones, 80% to 90% occurring once.

The chain is built from TRBV15 and TRBJ2-1; 10 positions match TRBD2. This specimen was blood, taken from a patient whose treatment included radiotherapy and nephrectomy. This sequence was found in a man in his forties or fifties with renal cell carcinoma. The DNA of the CDR3 is TGTGCCACCAGCGGAACCCTAGCGGGAGCAAACAATGAGCAGTTCTTC. It encodes CATSGTLAGANNEQFF.